These 28 T cell receptor beta chains were all obtained from the same sample, sequenced in a study of Graves' ophthalmopathy and Graves' hyperthyroidism (dated by TCRdb to the late 2010s). The reads were generated on an Illumina HiSeq 2000. For repertoire sequencing, TCR beta CDR3 regions were amplified from RNA transcripts. The first round of RT-PCR was done with HTBI primers and the Qiagen OneStep RT-PCR kit, and was followed by a second round of multiplex PCR, then size selection and purification. The raw public reads went through TCRdb reprocessing: fastp at Q25, MiXCR clone calling, in-frame beta chains kept. Each record represents a unique CDR3 protein, reported with the most common genes and DNA among its rows. This sample has a few hundred thousand distinct CDR3 sequences in its table, and under 25% of those were observed once. The top ten hold about 46% of the sample. The source material was peripheral blood. The receptors were sampled from a woman aged 50 to 65 with Graves' ophthalmopathy. Donor details come from another sample of the same person, matched by shared clones.

At least ten counts were recorded for this clonotype. The rearrangement uses TRBV7-2 and TRBJ2-3; D gene ambiguous. From germline, CDR1 is SGHTA and CDR2 FQGNSA. The CDR3 loop spans 11 amino acids. Trimming took 3 bases from V and 7 from J, leaving 5 bases between them. CDR3 in DNA: TGTGCCAGCAGCTTCGTTAATACGCAGTATTTT. Translation gives CASSFVNTQYF.

The chain's CDR3 is CASSYEGLYEQYF. Here the CDR3 DNA reads TGTGCCAGCAGTTACGAAGGCCTCTACGAGCAGTACTTC. The chain employs TRBV6-5 and TRBJ2-7, with D hard to call. V gave up 2 bases and J gave up 3 bases, with 8 bases separating them. CDR1 and CDR2 from the germline V gene are MNHEY and SVGAGI. This CDR3 contains 13 residues.

Many counts were recorded for this clonotype. The V gene is TRBV30, the J gene TRBJ2-7; D is unclear. The germline V gene has CDR1 GTSNPN and CDR2 SVGIG (reference sequence). CDR3 size: 11 residues. V gave up 4 bases and J gave up 6 bases, with 10 bases separating them. CDR3 in DNA: TGTGCCTGGAAAATAGGGTCCGAGCAGTACTTC. It codes for CAWKIGSEQYF.

This clonotype was detected ten times or more. The chain carries TRBV5-1 and TRBJ1-2; D is perhaps TRBD1 (5 bases). CDR3 length equals 13 residues. The germline V and J ends were trimmed by 6 bases and 7 bases, with 16 bases remaining between them. Germline CDR1 reads SGHRS; CDR2 reads YFSETQ. The CDR3 nucleotides read TGCGCCAGCACCCCTCAGGGAAGAAGTGGCTACACCTTC. It yields the protein CASTPQGRSGYTF.

This clonotype was seen ten or more times. This chain uses TRBV28 with TRBJ1-1; D call uncertain. CDR1 MDHEN and CDR2 SYDVKM come from the germline V gene. The V and J ends lost 3 bases and 4 bases respectively, with 9 bases between them. CDR3 length: 13 amino acids. This CDR3 reads CASSFLEGTEAFF. The DNA of the CDR3 is TGTGCCAGCAGTTTTTTGGAAGGCACTGAAGCTTTCTTT.

The chain has TRBV12-3 or TRBV12-4 and TRBJ2-5, with 9 positions matching TRBD2. This CDR3 region has 15 residues. V shed 2 bases, J shed 5 bases, and the junction held 6 bases outside the gene matches. The CDR3: CASSLLAGARETQYF. The CDR3 DNA is TGTGCCAGCAGTTTATTAGCGGGAGCCAGGGAGACCCAGTACTTC.

This clonotype was seen repeatedly, ten times or more. The CDR3, as DNA: TGCGCCAGCAGTGACGAGTACGAGCAGTACTTC. It translates to CASSDEYEQYF. The chain joins TRBV10-1 to TRBJ2-7; D is ambiguous. CDR3 length: 11 residues. CDR1 and CDR2 (germline): WNHNN, SYGVQD (reference sequence). Trimming shortened V by 3 bases and J by 4 bases, and 4 bases separated the two germline ends.

This clonotype was counted between two and nine times. The chain joins TRBV4-2 to TRBJ1-1; no clear D. Trimming took off 2 bases at V and 3 bases at J, with 13 bases between the two ends. CDR3 size: 15 residues. The germline V gene has CDR1 LGHNA and CDR2 YNFKEQ. In DNA, the CDR3 is TGTGCCAGCAGCCAACAAAGACAAGGGTACACTGAAGCTTTCTTT. As protein: CASSQQRQGYTEAFF.

In nucleotides, the CDR3 is TGTGCCAGCAGTCCACCTTGGGACAGGGTAACGGAGGCTTTCTTT. This gives the protein CASSPPWDRVTEAFF. The V and J genes are TRBV12-3 or TRBV12-4 and TRBJ1-1; 9 nucleotides agree with TRBD1. This CDR3 region has 15 residues. Trimming took 5 bases from V and 11 from J; bases not matched to a gene: 15.

At least ten counts were recorded for this clonotype. The rearrangement uses TRBV7-2 and TRBJ1-2, with D uncertain. The CDR3 length is 12 residues. Trimming shortened V by 5 bases and J by 2 bases, and 6 bases separated the two germline ends. Germline CDR1 and CDR2: SGHTA and FQGNSA. The CDR3 loop is CASSALNYGYTF. DNA of the CDR3: TGTGCCAGCAGCGCCCTCAACTATGGCTACACCTTC.

The chain has TRBV19 and TRBJ2-7; 11 bases are a match to TRBD1. The germline CDR1 and CDR2 sequences are LNHDA and SQIVND (reference sequence). This CDR3 is 14 amino acids long. V shed 8 bases, J shed 5 bases, and the junction held 8 bases outside the gene matches. CDR3 region: CASDPGTGGHEQYF. DNA of the CDR3: TGTGCCAGTGACCCCGGGACAGGGGGGCACGAGCAGTACTTC. Drawing the rest from reference TRBV19 and TRBJ2-7, the complete variable domain is DGGITQSPKYLFRKEGQNVTLSCEQNLNHDAMYWYRQDPGQGLRLIYYSQIVNDFQKGDIAEGYSVSREKKESFPLTVTSAQKNPTAFYLCASDPGTGGHEQYFGPGTRLTVT.

The chain has TRBV24-1 and TRBJ1-1; a possible D gene is TRBD1 (6 bases). This CDR3 is 14 amino acids long. The germline V gene has CDR1 KGHDR and CDR2 SFDVKD. Trimming removed 7 bases at V and 3 bases at J, with 14 bases between. The CDR3 here is CATSRAGADTEAFF. CDR3 sequence (DNA): TGTGCCACCAGCCGAGCGGGGGCGGACACTGAAGCTTTCTTT.

This clonotype was seen only a few times. The gene calls are TRBV13 and TRBJ2-7; D possibly uses TRBD1 or TRBD2 (5 bases each). There are 16 residues in the CDR3. Germline CDR1 and CDR2: PRHDT and FYEKMQ (reference sequence). V was pared by 1 base and J by 0 bases, with 13 bases between. CDR3 coding DNA: TGTGCCAGCAGCTTAGCCTCCGGGACGGACTCCTACGAGCAGTACTTC. Its protein is CASSLASGTDSYEQYF.

The chain links TRBV4-2 to TRBJ2-2; 14 bases line up with TRBD2. The CDR3 length is 20 residues. The ends lost 3 bases at V and 2 bases at J; junction bases unmatched: 11. Germline V lookup: CDR1 LGHNA, CDR2 YNFKEQ. In nucleotides, the CDR3 is TGTGCCAGCAGCCAGAAGTTCCCAGGGACTAGCGGGGGAAACACCGGGGAGCTGTTTTTT. This translates into CASSQKFPGTSGGNTGELFF.

This clonotype was counted at least ten times. This chain uses TRBV7-8 with TRBJ2-7; 11 nucleotides line up with TRBD2. This CDR3 region has 14 residues. V trimming: 5 bases; J trimming: 5 bases; junction bases outside the gene matches: 5. Germline V lookup: CDR1 SGHVS, CDR2 FQNEAQ. The CDR3 here is CASSLQLAGDEQYF. CDR3 sequence (DNA): TGTGCCAGCAGCCTCCAACTAGCGGGAGACGAGCAGTACTTC.

This clonotype has a count of ten or more. This sequence joins TRBV29-1 and TRBJ2-7, with 7 positions matching TRBD1. Germline loops: CDR1 SQVTM, CDR2 ANQGSEA. V was pared by 8 bases and J by 0 bases, with 7 bases of the junction left unmatched. This CDR3 comprises 13 residues. The CDR3 region has the DNA TGCAGCATCAAGGACAGGTACTCCTACGAGCAGTACTTC. Translation: CSIKDRYSYEQYF.

The rearrangement joins TRBV20-1 to TRBJ2-5; tentative D call: TRBD2 (6 bases). The CDR3 consists of 14 residues. The V end lost 7 bases, the J end lost 5 bases, and 20 bases lay between the germline ends. Germline V gene sequence: CDR1 DFQATT, CDR2 SNEGSKA (reference sequence). CDR3: CSGTRGTSWETQYF. DNA for the CDR3: TGCAGTGGAACTCGTGGGACTTCGTGGGAGACCCAGTACTTC.

The CDR3 sequence is CASSLGDRGRGNIQYF. The CDR3 DNA reads as TGCGCCAGCAGCTTGGGGGACAGGGGGCGCGGAAACATTCAGTACTTC. The chain has TRBV5-1 and TRBJ2-4; 12 positions agree with TRBD1. The length of the CDR3 is 16 residues. CDR1 SGHRS and CDR2 YFSETQ come from the germline V gene. The V and J ends lost 0 bases and 6 bases, in that order; junction bases with no gene match: 4.

This clonotype occurred a few times. The junction does not match germline at one end; this may be a read error. The genes are TRBV10-1 and TRBJ2-2; TRBD2 might be the D (5 bases). Germline V CDR1 and CDR2: WNHNN, SYGVQD (reference sequence). CDR3 length: 15 residues. The CDR3 spells CVSSERLAGTGELFF. The CDR3 region has the DNA TGCGTCAGCAGTGAGAGGCTAGCTGGCACCGGGGAGCTGTTTTTT.

Comment on this clonotype: A single base separates this from a much larger clone, so it may be a read error. Here the CDR3 omits its conserved ending phenylalanine or tryptophan, so a read error is the likely source. The chain combines TRBV30 with TRBJ1-2, with 11 positions matching TRBD1. Germline CDR1 is GTSNPN and CDR2 is SVGIG (reference sequence). J gave up 2 bases and V 5 bases, and 4 bases lay outside the gene matches. This CDR3 has 14 residues. The CDR3 DNA follows: TGTGCCTGGGGACAGGGGGCGCTGAACTATGGCTACACCCTC. Its translation is CAWGQGALNYGYTL.

This clonotype has at least ten counts. This chain joins TRBV29-1 and TRBJ2-7, with a weak D call TRBD2 (5 bases). Trimming cost V 4 bases and J 5 bases, with 18 bases left between them. Germline values: CDR1 SQVTM, CDR2 ANQGSEA. The CDR3 runs to 14 residues. The CDR3, as DNA: TGCAGCGTTGTTCTAGCTTCAAGATTCCACGAGCAGTACTTC. This sequence encodes CSVVLASRFHEQYF.

V is TRBV28 and J is TRBJ2-5, with 15 bases lining up with TRBD2. The germline V gene has CDR1 MDHEN and CDR2 SYDVKM. The CDR3 has 16 amino acids. The V segment lost 5 bases and the J segment 5 bases; nucleotides outside the gene matches: 6. The chain's CDR3 is CASSGLAGGPSETQYF. The CDR3 coding sequence is TGTGCCAGCAGTGGACTAGCGGGAGGGCCGAGTGAGACCCAGTACTTC.

This rearrangement joins TRBV6-2 or TRBV6-3 to TRBJ2-2; a possible D gene is TRBD2 (5 bases). V was trimmed by 7 bases and J by 4 bases, leaving 16 bases between them. The CDR3 consists of 15 residues. Germline CDR1 reads MNHEY; CDR2 reads SVGEGT. CDR3 coding DNA: TGTGCCAGCAAAAAAGAGGGTTCGCGCACCGGGGAGCTGTTTTTT. This gives the protein CASKKEGSRTGELFF.

This clonotype was counted many times. J is TRBJ1-6 and V is TRBV30; D unclear. The CDR3 has 14 amino acids. In germline, CDR1 is GTSNPN, CDR2 SVGIG (reference sequence). V was pared by 2 bases and J by 4 bases, with 9 bases between. CDR3: CAWSLKEYNSPLHF. DNA of the CDR3: TGTGCCTGGAGTCTTAAGGAGTATAATTCACCCCTCCACTTT.

This clonotype has ten or more counts. V is TRBV27 and J is TRBJ2-5; the match to TRBD2 covers 7 bases. From germline, CDR1 is MNHEY and CDR2 SMNVEV (reference sequence). The CDR3 consists of 19 residues. The junction had 19 bases not matched to a gene; V was cut back by 6 bases and J by 0 bases. CDR3 coding DNA: TGTGCCAGCAGCCTACAATCCTCCGGATCGCGGGAGTACCAAGAGACCCAGTACTTC. As protein: CASSLQSSGSREYQETQYF.

This clonotype has a count of ten or more. The V and J genes are TRBV12-3 or TRBV12-4 and TRBJ1-1, with D possibly matching TRBD1 (5 bases). The CDR3 is 14 amino acids. V was pared by 4 bases and J by 10 bases, with 19 bases between. The CDR3 DNA reads as TGTGCCAGCAGTTCCATGTTAGGGTATGGGGGAGCTTTCTTT. Translated, it gives CASSSMLGYGGAFF.

This clonotype was recorded at least ten times. The chain is built from TRBV20-1 and TRBJ1-1; 9 bases are a match to TRBD1. With V trimmed by 6 bases and J by 13 bases, 12 bases remained unmatched. This CDR3 comprises 12 residues. Germline CDR1 and CDR2: DFQATT and SNEGSKA (reference sequence). The CDR3 DNA reads TGCAGTGCCCCTATGACAGGGGGGAATGATTTCTTT. This codes for CSAPMTGGNDFF.

The table lists this clonotype with a few counts. The genes are TRBV7-9 and TRBJ2-7; D tentatively fits TRBD1 or TRBD2 (5 bases each). This CDR3 spans 14 amino acids. Per the germline V gene, CDR1 is SEHNR and CDR2 is FQNEAQ (reference sequence). V was cut by 3 bases and J by 9 bases, with 18 bases left in between. CDR3 sequence reads: CASSLGDPNVAQYF. The CDR3 nucleotides read TGTGCCAGCAGCTTGGGGGACCCGAACGTCGCGCAGTACTTC.